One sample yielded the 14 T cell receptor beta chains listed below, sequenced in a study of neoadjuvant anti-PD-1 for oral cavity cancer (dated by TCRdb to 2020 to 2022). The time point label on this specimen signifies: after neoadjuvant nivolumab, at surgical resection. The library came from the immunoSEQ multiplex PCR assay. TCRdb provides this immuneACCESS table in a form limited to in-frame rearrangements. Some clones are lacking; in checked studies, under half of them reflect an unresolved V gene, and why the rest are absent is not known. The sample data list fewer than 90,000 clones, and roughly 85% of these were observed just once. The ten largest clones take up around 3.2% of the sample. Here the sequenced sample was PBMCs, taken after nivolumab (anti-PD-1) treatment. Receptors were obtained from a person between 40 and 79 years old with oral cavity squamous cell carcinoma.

This CDR3 is CASSPDRVRYNEQFF. DNA of the CDR3: TGTGCCAGCTCGCCCGACAGGGTTCGCTACAATGAGCAGTTCTTC. The J gene is TRBJ2-1, the V gene TRBV18, with 7 bases fitting TRBD1. The CDR3 has 15 amino acids. CDR1 KGHSH and CDR2 LQKENI come from the germline V gene. V was pared by 6 bases and J by 3 bases, with 8 bases of the junction left unmatched.

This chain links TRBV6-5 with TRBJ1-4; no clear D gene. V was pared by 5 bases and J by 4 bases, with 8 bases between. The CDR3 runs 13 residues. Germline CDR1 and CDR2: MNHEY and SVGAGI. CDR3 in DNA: TGTGCCAGCAGTACAGCTTTTAATGAAAAACTGTTTTTT. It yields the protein CASSTAFNEKLFF.

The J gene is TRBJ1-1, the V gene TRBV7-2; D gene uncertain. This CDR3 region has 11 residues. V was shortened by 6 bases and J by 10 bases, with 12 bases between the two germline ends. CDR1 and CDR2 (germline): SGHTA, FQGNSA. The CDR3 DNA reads TGTGCCAGCAGGGGATATGCGGGAGCTTTCTTT. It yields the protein CASRGYAGAFF.

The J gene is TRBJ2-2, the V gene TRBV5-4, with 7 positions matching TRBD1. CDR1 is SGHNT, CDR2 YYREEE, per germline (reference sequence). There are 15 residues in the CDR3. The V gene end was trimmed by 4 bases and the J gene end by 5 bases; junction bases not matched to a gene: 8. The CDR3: CASSATGDGTGELFF. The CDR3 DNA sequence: TGTGCCAGCAGCGCCACAGGGGACGGGACCGGGGAGCTGTTTTTT.

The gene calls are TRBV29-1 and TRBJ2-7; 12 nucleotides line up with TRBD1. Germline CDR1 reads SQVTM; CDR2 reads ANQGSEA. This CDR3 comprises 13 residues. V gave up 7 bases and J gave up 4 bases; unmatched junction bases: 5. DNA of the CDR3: TGCAGCGCGGGACAGGGGGCTGGGTACGAGCAGTACTTC. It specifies CSAGQGAGYEQYF.

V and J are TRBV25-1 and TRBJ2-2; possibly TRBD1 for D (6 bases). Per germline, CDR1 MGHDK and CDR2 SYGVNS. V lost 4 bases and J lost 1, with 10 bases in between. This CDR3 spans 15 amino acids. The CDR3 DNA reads TGTGCCAGCAGTGCCAGGGGAAGGAACACCGGGGAGCTGTTTTTT. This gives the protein CASSARGRNTGELFF. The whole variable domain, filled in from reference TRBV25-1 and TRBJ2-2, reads EADIYQTPRYLVIGTGKKITLECSQTMGHDKMYWYQQDPGMELHLIHYSYGVNSTEKGDLSSESTVSRIRTEHFPLTLESARPSHTSQYLCASSARGRNTGELFFGEGSRLTVL.

The CDR3: CASSPAGVNSNQPQHF. The CDR3 coding sequence is TGTGCCAGCAGCCCCGCCGGGGTGAATAGCAATCAGCCCCAGCATTTT. The genes are TRBV7-8 and TRBJ1-5, with D hard to call. This CDR3 is built from 16 residues. Germline loops: CDR1 SGHVS, CDR2 FQNEAQ. The V end lost 5 bases, the J end lost 0 bases, and 14 bases lay between the germline ends.

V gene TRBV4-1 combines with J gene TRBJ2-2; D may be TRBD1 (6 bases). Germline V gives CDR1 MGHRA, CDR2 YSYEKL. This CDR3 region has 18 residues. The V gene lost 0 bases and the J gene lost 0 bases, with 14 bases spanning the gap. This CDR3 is CASSQDGKGQANTGELFF. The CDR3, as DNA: TGCGCCAGCAGCCAAGATGGGAAGGGACAAGCGAACACCGGGGAGCTGTTTTTT.

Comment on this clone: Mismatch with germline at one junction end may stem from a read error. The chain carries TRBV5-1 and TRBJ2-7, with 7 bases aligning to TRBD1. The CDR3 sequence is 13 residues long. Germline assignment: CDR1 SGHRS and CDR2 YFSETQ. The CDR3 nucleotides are TGCGCCAGCAGTAACAGGTGGGTGACAGGGTTAAACTTC. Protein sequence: CASSNRWVTGLNF. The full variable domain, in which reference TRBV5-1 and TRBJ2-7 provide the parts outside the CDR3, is KAGVTQTPRYLIKTRGQQVTLSCSPISGHRSVSWYQQTPGQGLQFLFEYFSETQRNKGNFPGRFSGRQFSNSRSEMNVSTLELGDSALYLCASSNRWVTGLNFGPGTRLTVT.

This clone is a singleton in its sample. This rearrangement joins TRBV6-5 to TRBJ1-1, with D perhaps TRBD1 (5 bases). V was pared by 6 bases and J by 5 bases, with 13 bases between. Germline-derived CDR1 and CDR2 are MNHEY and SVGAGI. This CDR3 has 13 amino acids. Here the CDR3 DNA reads TGTGCCAGCAGGTCCCGGGGGGGAACTGAAGCTTTCTTT. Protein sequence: CASRSRGGTEAFF.

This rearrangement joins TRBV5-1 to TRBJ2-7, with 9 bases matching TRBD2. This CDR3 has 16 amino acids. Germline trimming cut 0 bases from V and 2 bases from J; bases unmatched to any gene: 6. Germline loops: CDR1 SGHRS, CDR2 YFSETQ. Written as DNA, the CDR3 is TGCGCCAGCAGCTTGGGGCCAGCGGGAGGCCCCTACGAGCAGTACTTC. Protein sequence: CASSLGPAGGPYEQYF.

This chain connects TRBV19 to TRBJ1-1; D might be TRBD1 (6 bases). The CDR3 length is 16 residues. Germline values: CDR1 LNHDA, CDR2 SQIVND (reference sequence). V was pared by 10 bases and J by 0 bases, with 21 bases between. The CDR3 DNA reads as TGTGCCACCCTTGAATTTCACACAGGGATGAACACTGAAGCTTTCTTT. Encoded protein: CATLEFHTGMNTEAFF.

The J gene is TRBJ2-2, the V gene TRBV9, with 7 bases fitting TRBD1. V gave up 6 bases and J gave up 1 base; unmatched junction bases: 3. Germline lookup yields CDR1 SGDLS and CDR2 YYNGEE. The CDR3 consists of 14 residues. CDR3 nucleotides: TGTGCCAGCACCAGGACAGGGAACACCGGGGAGCTGTTTTTT. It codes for CASTRTGNTGELFF.

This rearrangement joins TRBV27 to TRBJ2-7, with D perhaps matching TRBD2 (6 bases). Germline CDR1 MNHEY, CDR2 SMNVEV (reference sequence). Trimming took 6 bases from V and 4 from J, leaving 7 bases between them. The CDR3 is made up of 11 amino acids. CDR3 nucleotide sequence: TGTGCCAGCAGCCGGGGGTACGAGCAGTACTTC. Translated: CASSRGYEQYF.